This T cell receptor beta chain comes out of a study of cytomegalovirus exposure and HLA in healthy donors (dated by TCRdb to 2017 to 2019). Study-level background: According to an earlier analysis of 587 of the donors, roughly 180 million T cells yielded 117 million unique TCR beta sequences and approximately 300 Gb of sequence data. All discovery cohort repertoires had been generated on a single sequencing platform. HLA typing covered class I and class II loci at four-digit resolution. In a later analysis, previously published TCR beta repertoires from several hundred donors were re-analyzed and high-resolution HLA genotyping was added so that TCR occurrence patterns could be studied. The T cell repertoires of 700 or so subjects were profiled by immunosequencing and related to cytomegalovirus serostatus. To predict cytomegalovirus infection status, the study combined high-throughput TCR immunosequencing, statistical association of individual TCRs with disease status, and machine learning. Among approximately 370 genotyped donors of the cohort, an average of around 250,000 unique TCR beta nucleotide sequences was sequenced per donor, of which about 18% were non-productive. Genome-wide SNP genotypes for about 60% of the 666 donors were used in a later genetic analysis, which treated that subset as a discovery cohort. Of the 300 to 450 genotyped donors, less than 85% were placed in the genetic ancestry cluster associated with self-reported Caucasian donors. In the later analysis, no new phenotypic data were used to find candidate immune exposures; instead, reliance was placed on TCR beta sequences and their occurrence across donors. The study was designed to test whether signatures of past pathogen exposure could be identified by cataloging public T cell receptors. An earlier analysis of more than 450 of the donors used high-throughput TCR beta sequencing to judge whether each TCR beta V gene segment behaved as functional or pseudogenic. An early release covering around 630 HLA-typed donors comprised approximately 300 gigabases of sequencing data and around 80 million unique TCR sequences. A separate validation cohort of some 130 different subjects was used in addition to the 666-subject first cohort. Typing coverage differed by locus: A, B, C, DRB1 and DQB1 were typed in about 629-640 donors, DQA1 in approximately 520, DPA1 in 600 to 610, and DPB1 in around 440. Five DR-DQ haplotypes were handled as single units for association and clustering, since linkage in the cohort was strong. Donor age, sex, ethnicity and CMV serostatus were collected together with the repertoire data.

The cohort consisted of 600 to 750 healthy bone marrow donors. All cohort members were sampled while nominally healthy, although unrecorded immune exposures were likely present. The donor was CMV seropositive and was included in the group of 289 seropositive cohort members. A peripheral blood sample was provided by each donor, and peripheral blood mononuclear cells were used for TCR beta sequencing. Genomic DNA was extracted from the blood cell samples with the Qiagen DNeasy Blood Extraction Kit. Receptors were amplified or captured by the immunoSEQ multiplex PCR assay. The multiplex PCR relied on a mix of 60 forward primers for TCR Vbeta segments and 13 reverse primers for TCR Jbeta segments. Amplification of the CDR3 region of rearranged TCR beta genes was performed with a multiplex PCR assay on genomic DNA. The Illumina HiSeq System was used to sequence the amplified TCR beta libraries as 87-base-pair reads. Per the authors' processing: A later analysis tallied around 87 million unique TCR beta chains across the 700 or so repertoires, and about 10 million of those chains were shared by two or more donors. Raw reads were error-corrected and collapsed into unique sequences by a nearest-neighbor algorithm in which closely related sequences were merged to remove PCR and sequencing errors. V, D and J gene segments were assigned by aligning CDR3 sequences to IMGT reference sequences. For a sequence to be retained, a match of at least six nucleotides was required to both a V gene segment and a J gene segment. A rearrangement was called productive if the CDR3 had no stop codons and remained in frame with V and J, and every other rearrangement was called non-productive. CDR3 was defined according to IMGT convention as the region running from the second conserved V-encoded cysteine to the conserved J-encoded phenylalanine. In an earlier analysis of roughly 580 of the donors, sequences lacking an unambiguous match to a single V gene segment were excluded. An earlier analysis of several hundred of the donors called V segments functional above 56.7% productive rearrangements and segregating when the between-donor standard deviation exceeded 5%. A statistical classification framework was built for diagnosing cytomegalovirus status from the catalog of TCR beta chain sequences. In a later analysis, V and J genes were assigned by comparing TCR nucleotide sequences against IMGT/GENE-DB human TR gene sequences. Using the TCRdist pipeline, a later analysis assigned CDR3 sequences along with most-parsimonious VDJ recombination scenarios. In a later analysis, every TCR beta chain was defined by the combination of its CDR3 amino acid sequence and its V-gene family, and reads without a unique V-gene family were dropped. In a later analysis, fewer than 600 highly shared, low-generation-probability nucleotide sequences were removed to address suspected cross-contamination and a sequencing artifact. In a later analysis, a clonal expansion index was calculated for each public chain from normalized within-repertoire ranks of inferred template counts. In a later analysis, generation probabilities were computed using a VDJ recombination model fitted to out-of-frame rearrangements, and the results were checked against IGoR. Hypergeometric tests were used in a later analysis to score TCR-TCR, TCR-HLA and TCR-CMV co-occurrence, with a repertoire-size bias correction applied to the TCR pairs. A later analysis estimated false discovery rates by permuting HLA or CMV assignments 20 times. In a later analysis, co-occurring TCRs were grouped using DBSCAN, with TCRdist sequence similarity added in when clustering inside HLA-allele-positive subsets. Repertoires with fewer than 30,000 or more than 120,000 public chains were left out of co-occurrence clustering, as were a few repertoires with anomalous nucleotide sharing. Imported from immuneACCESS, the table was reduced by TCRdb to in-frame sequences with V and J called. These copies leave out some clones; in studies compared against another copy, an unresolved V gene accounts for under half, and the cause of the remainder is not known. V and J calls and clone size follow that table, whereas D and trimming were derived from the DNA. The sample has about 200,000 clones on record, less than 85% of them singletons. Under 2% of the sample is in the top ten clones.

A word on this clone: Its antigen has not been determined. An end of the junction differs from the germline gene, which may be a read error.

On the study overall, not on this receptor specifically: According to a later analysis, most CMV-associated TCR beta chains appeared to be HLA-restricted, and the HLA associations seemed to be driven largely by CMV exposure. Broadly in line with IMGT annotations, most TCR beta V segments showed up in productive rearrangements about 87% or about 30% of the time in an earlier analysis of 587 of the donors. A later genetic analysis associated a missense DCLRE1C variant with V-gene and J-gene trimming of TCR beta chains, and an independent cohort replicated the association. A later analysis reported that several top co-occurrence clusters appeared linked to parvovirus B19, influenza, CMV and Epstein-Barr virus. In a later analysis, the rate of TCR association differed among HLA loci, with DRB1 alleles having the most associated TCRs and HLA-C alleles having the fewest. The cohort was sequenced for TCR beta chains only, and without alpha or paired-chain data the features that could be detected were limited. Because HLA typing was missing for some donors at each locus, association tests included only the typed subset. In both the original and validation cohorts, the classifier was reported to diagnose cytomegalovirus status with high specificity and sensitivity. The only immune exposure information available for the cohort was CMV serostatus. In a later analysis, HLA-associated TCR beta chains were found to be more clonally expanded and to have lower generation probabilities than equally common non-associated chains. The sequencing pipeline was judged likely to have produced a cluster of highly shared sequence variants as a technical artifact. According to the authors, the approach could potentially be generalized to other disease states and immunological phenotypes. Linkage disequilibrium might explain the correlated functional status among segregating V segments, but an unknown experimental factor could not be ruled out. The earlier analysis of approximately 560 of the donors excluded roughly 16 rarely observed V segments, including chromosome 9 orphons, because counts were too low. Assigning TCR associations to individual alleles was difficult when HLA alleles, especially DR and DQ, strongly co-occurred. While some public TCRs were present in many individuals, most TCR sequences turned up only very rarely across donors. In the study, 150 to 200 TCR beta chains were listed as associated with cytomegalovirus. The presence/absence analyses assumed that sequencing depth was roughly uniform across donors, and that assumption may not be true. In vitro tests confirmed that a few of the cytomegalovirus-associated TCR beta chains recognize cytomegalovirus antigens. Some IMGT-functional V segments, including TRBV6-2 and TRBV6-3, could not be told apart with the 87-base-pair reads, so those segments were excluded. According to a later genetic analysis, donors in an Asian-associated ancestry cluster had fewer N-insertions in productive TCRs than the approximately 670-donor mean. A further reported finding was that TCR beta sequences accurately predicted the HLA-A and HLA-B alleles for most subjects in the first cohort. A later analysis associated 16,951 TCR beta sequences with specific HLA alleles at a false discovery rate of 0.05.

Based on the germline V gene (reference sequence), the CDR1 and CDR2 sequences are SEHNR and FQNEAQ. From the cysteine up to the phenylalanine, the CDR3 has a length of 13 residues. CDR3 DNA only is kept here, 39 bases in frame from base 1. This receptor was identified in a girl aged 5-17 years in good health and CMV-seropositive. This chain is built from TRBV7-9 and TRBJ1-2, with the identity of the D gene unclear. Sequencing was performed on PBMCs. The DNA is as follows: TGTGCCAGCAGCTTAATGGAGACCTATGGCCACACCTTC. It is translated as CASSLMETYGHTF.